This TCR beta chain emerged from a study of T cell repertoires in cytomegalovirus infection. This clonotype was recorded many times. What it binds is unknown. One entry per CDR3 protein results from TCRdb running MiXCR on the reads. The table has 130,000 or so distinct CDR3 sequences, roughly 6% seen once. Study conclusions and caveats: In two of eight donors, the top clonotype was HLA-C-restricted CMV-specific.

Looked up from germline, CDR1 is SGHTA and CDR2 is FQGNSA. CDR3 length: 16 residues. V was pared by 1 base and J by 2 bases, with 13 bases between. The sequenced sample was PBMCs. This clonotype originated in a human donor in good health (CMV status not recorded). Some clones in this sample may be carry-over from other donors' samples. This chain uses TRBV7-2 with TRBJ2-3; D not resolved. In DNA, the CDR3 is TGTGCCAGCAGCTTAGTGTTAGGCGGTATCACAGATACGCAGTATTTT. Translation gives CASSLVLGGITDTQYF.